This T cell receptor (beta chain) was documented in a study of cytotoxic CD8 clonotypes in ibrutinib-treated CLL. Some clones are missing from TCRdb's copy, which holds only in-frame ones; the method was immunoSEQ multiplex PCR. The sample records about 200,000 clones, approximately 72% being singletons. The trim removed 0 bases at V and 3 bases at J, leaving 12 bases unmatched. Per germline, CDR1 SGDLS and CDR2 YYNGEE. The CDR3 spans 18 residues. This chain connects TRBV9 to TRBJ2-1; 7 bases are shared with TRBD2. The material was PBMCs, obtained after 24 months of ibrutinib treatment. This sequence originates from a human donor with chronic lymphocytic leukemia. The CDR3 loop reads CASSVGPRLAVVYNEQFF. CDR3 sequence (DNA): TGTGCCAGCAGCGTAGGCCCCCGGCTAGCGGTGGTCTACAATGAGCAGTTCTTC.